A single sample is the source of the 30 T cell receptor beta chains below, sequenced in a study of T-cell reconstitution after alpha-beta-depleted transplantation in children (dated by TCRdb to 2015 to 2016). The sample's treatment or condition label, decoded: allogeneic hematopoietic cell transplantation with graft depleted of TCRalphabeta T cells and CD19 B cells. Libraries were built with PCR. The sequencer was an Illumina HiSeq 2500. TCR libraries were prepared with molecular barcoding, using unique molecular identifiers to normalize TCRbeta repertoire quantification. The raw public reads went through TCRdb reprocessing: fastp at Q25, MiXCR clone calling, in-frame beta chains kept. Rows are combined by CDR3 protein, so each entry shows the most common genes and DNA. This sample lists more than 500,000 distinct CDR3 sequences; more than 9.5% were detected once. Of the sample, 12% to 15% falls within the top ten clones.

This specimen consisted of PBMCs, mostly from graft donor cells, obtained 180 days after TCRalphabeta/CD19-depleted stem cell transplant. The receptors here all came from a female patient aged 2 to 10 who had a stem cell transplant for aplastic anemia, so the T cells may come from the graft donor.

This clonotype occurred many times. V is TRBV5-1 and J is TRBJ2-1, with 13 bases matching TRBD2. V dropped 0 bases and J dropped 9; count of bases not matched to a gene: 6. CDR3 length equals 16 residues. Germline lookup yields CDR1 SGHRS and CDR2 YFSETQ. The CDR3 is CASSLARTSGSLEQFF. The CDR3 DNA follows: TGCGCCAGCAGCTTGGCCAGGACTAGCGGGAGTCTTGAGCAGTTCTTC.

This clonotype was seen a single time. The junction departs from the called germline gene at one end, perhaps through a read error. The chain is built from TRBV20-1 and TRBJ2-7; maybe TRBD2 (5 bases). The CDR3 contains 15 residues. Germline V gives CDR1 DFQATT, CDR2 SNEGSKA (reference sequence). The DNA for the CDR3 is TGCAGTGCTAGAGATTTCGAGCGGTCCTCCTACGGGCAGTACTTC. As protein: CSARDFERSSYGQYF.

The CDR3 DNA reads TGTGCCACCAGCAGCTCGGCAGATACGCAGTATTTT. This sequence encodes CATSSSADTQYF. The V call is TRBV15, the J call TRBJ2-3; D is ambiguous. Germline V gene lookup returns CDR1 LNHNV and CDR2 YYDKDF (reference sequence). The V end lost 3 bases, the J end lost 4 bases, and 5 bases lay between the germline ends. The CDR3 covers 12 residues.

V and J are TRBV28 and TRBJ1-2; D is ambiguous. The CDR3 loop spans 10 amino acids. V was shortened by 7 bases and J by 3 bases, with 3 bases between the two germline ends. The germline V gene has CDR1 MDHEN and CDR2 SYDVKM. CDR3 sequence: CASNYYGYTF. In nucleotides, the CDR3 is TGTGCCAGCAATTACTATGGCTACACCTTC.

This chain joins TRBV9 and TRBJ2-3; 11 positions agree with TRBD2. The CDR3 consists of 16 residues. CDR1 and CDR2 from the germline V gene are SGDLS and YYNGEE. The V segment lost 3 bases and the J segment 2 bases; nucleotides outside the gene matches: 5. The CDR3: CASSALTSGVTDTQYF. CDR3 nucleotide sequence: TGTGCCAGCAGCGCCTTGACTAGCGGGGTCACAGATACGCAGTATTTT.

This clonotype was observed a handful of times. This chain uses TRBV14 with TRBJ2-7; 7 nucleotides align to TRBD1. The CDR3 has 13 residues. Unmatched junction bases numbered 2, after V lost 3 bases and J lost 3 bases. Germline values: CDR1 SGHDN, CDR2 FVKESK. The chain's CDR3 is CASSHRTGYEQYV. CDR3 sequence (DNA): TGTGCCAGCAGCCATCGGACAGGCTACGAGCAGTACGTC.

The chain links TRBV7-3 to TRBJ1-6; possibly TRBD1 for D (5 bases). The length of the CDR3 is 15 residues. The V gene's germline CDR1 is SGHTA and CDR2 FQGTGA. Trimming removed 1 base at V and 8 bases at J, with 12 bases between. CDR3 residues: CASSLIAGRDSPLHF. The CDR3 region has the DNA TGTGCCAGCAGCTTAATTGCGGGGCGCGATTCACCCCTCCACTTT.

A few counts support this clonotype. The chain recombines TRBV15 with TRBJ2-5, with a weak D call TRBD1 (7 bases). The V gene's germline CDR1 is LNHNV and CDR2 YYDKDF (reference sequence). This CDR3 region has 17 residues. V dropped 5 bases and J dropped 1 base, with 20 bases sitting between them. The CDR3 DNA is TGTGCCACCAGCCCCGGGGGCGACAGGGTAGGCCAAGAGACCCAGTACTTC. It encodes CATSPGGDRVGQETQYF.

This clonotype has only a few counts. The chain has TRBV20-1 and TRBJ2-5, with D possibly being TRBD1 (5 bases). Trimming shortened V by 5 bases and J by 2 bases, and 15 bases separated the two germline ends. Germline CDR1 is DFQATT and CDR2 is SNEGSKA (reference sequence). The length of the CDR3 is 14 residues. The CDR3 region is CSAFPRVLQETQYF. In nucleotides, the CDR3 is TGCAGTGCTTTCCCCAGGGTCCTTCAAGAGACCCAGTACTTC.

CDR3 residues: CASSESTGGVAKNIQYF. In DNA form, the CDR3 reads TGCGCCAGCAGTGAGTCGACGGGGGGAGTAGCCAAAAACATTCAGTACTTC. J is TRBJ2-4 and V is TRBV10-2; 7 bases map to TRBD2. The CDR3 spans 17 residues. Per the germline V gene, CDR1 is WSHSY and CDR2 is SAAADI. V was clipped by 0 bases and J by 0 bases; unmatched bases: 5.

This rearrangement joins TRBV7-2 to TRBJ1-5; TRBD1 is a possible D gene (5 bases). The germline CDR1 and CDR2 sequences are SGHTA and FQGNSA. The V and J ends lost 4 bases and 9 bases respectively, with 16 bases between them. The CDR3 is made up of 14 amino acids. DNA of the CDR3: TGTGCCAGCAGCTCTGGACTGGGACTATGGCCCCAGCATTTT. This sequence encodes CASSSGLGLWPQHF.

This clonotype was found a few times. V usage is TRBV3-1 and J usage is TRBJ2-1; D remains ambiguous. V lost 1 base and J lost 12, with 10 bases in between. CDR1 LGHDT and CDR2 YNNKEL come from the germline V gene (reference sequence). This CDR3 spans 12 amino acids. The DNA of the CDR3 is TGTGCCAGCAGCCAAGCGTCCTGGGGGCAGTTCTTC. This encodes CASSQASWGQFF.

This clonotype was seen many times. The rearrangement joins TRBV29-1 to TRBJ2-3, with D maybe TRBD2 (5 bases). The CDR3 is made up of 12 amino acids. V was cut by 3 bases and J by 3 bases, with 7 bases left in between. Germline CDR1 SQVTM, CDR2 ANQGSEA. CDR3 nucleotide sequence: TGCAGCGTTGACGGCGGGACAGATACGCAGTATTTT. Translation: CSVDGGTDTQYF.

V usage is TRBV6-2 or TRBV6-3 and J usage is TRBJ2-1; 10 bases align to TRBD2. The CDR3 is 15 residues long. Per germline, CDR1 MNHEY and CDR2 SVGEGT. V dropped 5 bases and J dropped 4; count of bases not matched to a gene: 5. The chain's CDR3 is CASSTLAGQYNEQFF. The CDR3 DNA follows: TGTGCCAGCAGTACACTAGCGGGGCAATACAATGAGCAGTTCTTC.

This clonotype was seen ten or more times. The chain couples TRBV28 to TRBJ2-7; 8 positions match TRBD2. Per germline, CDR1 MDHEN and CDR2 SYDVKM. V lost 5 bases and J lost 0; bases outside the gene matches: 6. This CDR3 is 15 amino acids long. This CDR3 is CASSAPGTSSYEQYF. The DNA for the CDR3 is TGTGCCAGCAGTGCTCCCGGGACTAGCTCCTACGAGCAGTACTTC.

The V and J genes are TRBV6-1 and TRBJ1-1; D gene unclear. The CDR3 totals 15 residues. The germline CDR1 and CDR2 sequences are MNHNS and SASEGT. V was pared by 7 bases and J by 5 bases, with 20 bases between. In nucleotides, the CDR3 is TGTGCCAGCAACCCATGGGGAGATTTCGGTACTGAAGCTTTCTTT. Translated: CASNPWGDFGTEAFF.

This clonotype was picked up a small number of times. J is TRBJ1-2 and V is TRBV11-2; no definite D call. This CDR3 is 14 amino acids long. V was clipped by 5 bases and J by 6 bases, with 16 bases between them. CDR1 and CDR2 (germline): SGHAT, FQNNGV. CDR3 coding DNA: TGTGCCAGCAGCCGGCTGGTTCCCGGGGATGGCTACACCTTC. Its translation: CASSRLVPGDGYTF. The whole variable domain, filled in from reference TRBV11-2 and TRBJ1-2, reads EAGVAQSPRYKIIEKRQSVAFWCNPISGHATLYWYQQILGQGPKLLIQFQNNGVVDDSQLPKDRFSAERLKGVDSTLKIQPAKLEDSAVYLCASSRLVPGDGYTFGSGTRLTVV.

V gene TRBV20-1 combines with J gene TRBJ2-7, with 13 bases matching TRBD2. Germline V gene data show CDR1 as DFQATT and CDR2 as SNEGSKA (reference sequence). The CDR3 length is 14 residues. V lost 3 bases to trimming and J lost 4 bases; unmatched junction nucleotides: 3. CDR3 residues: CSARTSGRTYEQYF. CDR3 DNA sequence: TGCAGTGCTAGGACTAGCGGGAGGACATACGAGCAGTACTTC.

The chain carries TRBV7-9 and TRBJ2-5; D tentatively fits TRBD1 or TRBD2 (5 bases each). This CDR3 is 13 amino acids long. The ends were cut back, 8 bases at V and 1 base at J, with 11 bases in the middle. Germline V gives CDR1 SEHNR, CDR2 FQNEAQ (reference sequence). CDR3 residues: CASGFGGQETQYF. CDR3 DNA sequence: TGTGCCAGCGGATTTGGGGGCCAAGAGACCCAGTACTTC. Based on the CDR3 plus reference TRBV7-9 and TRBJ2-5, the full variable domain is DTGVSQNPRHKITKRGQNVTFRCDPISEHNRLYWYRQTLGQGPEFLTYFQNEAQLEKSRLLSDRFSAERPKGSFSTLEIQRTEQGDSAMYLCASGFGGQETQYFGPGTRLLVL.

This clonotype was seen at least ten times. The chain carries TRBV7-8 and TRBJ1-4; D perhaps matches TRBD1 (5 bases). Per the germline V gene, CDR1 is SGHVS and CDR2 is FQNEAQ. The CDR3 runs 16 residues. Deletions cut 3 bases from V and 7 bases from J, with 18 bases between. The CDR3 DNA reads TGTGCCAGCAGCTTCCCCCCCACCCAGGGTAGTGAAAAACTGTTTTTT. This encodes CASSFPPTQGSEKLFF.

This clonotype was seen a few times. The chain is built from TRBV18 and TRBJ1-1; D remains ambiguous. V was pared by 2 bases and J by 0 bases, with 7 bases between. The germline CDR1 and CDR2 sequences are KGHSH and LQKENI. This CDR3 contains 14 residues. This chain's CDR3 is CASSPGIMNTEAFF. CDR3 bases: TGTGCCAGCTCACCAGGGATCATGAACACTGAAGCTTTCTTT.

This clonotype showed up just a few times. The chain is built from TRBV6-2 or TRBV6-3 and TRBJ2-3, with 7 nucleotides matching TRBD1. V was clipped by 5 bases and J by 5 bases; unmatched bases: 10. CDR3 length equals 15 residues. Looked up from germline, CDR1 is MNHEY and CDR2 is SVGEGT. CDR3 bases: TGTGCCAGCAGTCCCTCAGGGGGAGAAGGAGATACGCAGTATTTT. Amino acids: CASSPSGGEGDTQYF.

The V call is TRBV28, the J call TRBJ2-7, with 8 bases aligning to TRBD2. The V gene's germline CDR1 is MDHEN and CDR2 SYDVKM. After removal of 5 bases from V and 3 bases from J, the junction contained 9 bases not matched to a gene. This CDR3 has 15 residues. The CDR3 sequence: CASSPLSGRGYEQYF. The CDR3, as DNA: TGTGCCAGCAGTCCTTTGAGCGGGAGAGGCTACGAGCAGTACTTC.

This clonotype was detected a few times. The rearrangement uses TRBV20-1 and TRBJ2-1, with D unresolved. Germline V lookup: CDR1 DFQATT, CDR2 SNEGSKA (reference sequence). This CDR3 spans 14 amino acids. V lost 4 bases to trimming and J lost 4 bases, with 14 bases between them. CDR3 DNA sequence: TGCAGTGCTATAAGGGCTGGACCGTACAATGAGCAGTTCTTC. Its translation: CSAIRAGPYNEQFF.

The chain recombines TRBV7-2 with TRBJ2-5; tentative D call: TRBD2 (5 bases). The CDR3 contains 14 residues. Looked up from germline, CDR1 is SGHTA and CDR2 is FQGNSA. Trimming stripped 0 bases from V and 3 bases from J, with 8 bases between. CDR3 loop: CASSLATGKETQYF. CDR3 nucleotide sequence: TGTGCCAGCAGCTTAGCCACGGGGAAAGAGACCCAGTACTTC.

This clonotype was counted a few times. The DNA of the CDR3 is TGTGCCAGCAGTCCCGGGGGTGCTGAAGCTTTCTTT. As protein: CASSPGGAEAFF. V usage is TRBV27 and J usage is TRBJ1-1; D is perhaps TRBD1 (5 bases). CDR3 length equals 12 residues. Trimming cost V 5 bases and J 6 bases, with 10 bases left between them. Germline CDR1 reads MNHEY; CDR2 reads SMNVEV (reference sequence).

The chain employs TRBV29-1 and TRBJ1-4; TRBD1 aligns across 11 bases. CDR1 SQVTM and CDR2 ANQGSEA come from the germline V gene. The CDR3 has 13 amino acids. Trimming cost V 3 bases and J 11 bases; bases outside gene matches: 5. CDR3 sequence reads: CSVERGTGGKLFF. The CDR3, as DNA: TGCAGCGTTGAGCGGGGGACAGGGGGGAAACTGTTTTTT. Full variable domain (missing parts from reference TRBV29-1 and TRBJ1-4): SAVISQKPSRDICQRGTSLTIQCQVDSQVTMMFWYRQQPGQSLTLIATANQGSEATYESGFVIDKFPISRPNLTFSTLTVSNMSPEDSSIYLCSVERGTGGKLFFGSGTQLSVL.

The V call is TRBV12-5, the J call TRBJ2-7; maybe TRBD2 (5 bases). V gave up 3 bases and J gave up 3 bases, with 21 bases separating them. The CDR3 runs 17 residues. From germline, CDR1 is LGHNT and CDR2 FRNRAP. Here the CDR3 DNA reads TGTGCTAGTGGTTTCCAGGCGACATTAACTAGGGTCTACGAGCAGTACTTC. Translated, it gives CASGFQATLTRVYEQYF.

Many counts were recorded for this clonotype. This sequence joins TRBV29-1 and TRBJ2-7; 7 bases are shared with TRBD1. The CDR3 covers 15 residues. Looked up from germline, CDR1 is SQVTM and CDR2 is ANQGSEA. Trimming took 2 bases from V and 2 from J; bases not matched to a gene: 9. CDR3 bases: TGCAGCGTTGAATTAGTCAACAGGGGAGCCTACGAGCAGTACTTC. This encodes CSVELVNRGAYEQYF.

This rearrangement joins TRBV12-3 or TRBV12-4 to TRBJ2-1; 9 nucleotides align to TRBD1. The CDR3 is made up of 15 amino acids. V lost 6 bases, J lost 7 bases, and 10 bases stayed unmatched. The chain's CDR3 is CASSHRGRELNEQFF. As DNA, the CDR3 is TGTGCCAGCAGCCACAGGGGGCGAGAGTTAAATGAGCAGTTCTTC.